This T cell receptor (beta chain) is drawn from a study of molecular identifiers for immune sequencing clone quantification. Study observations and caveats: Spiked-in Jurkat TCR RNA corresponding to one cell was reported as detectable against about 1 million naive cells. Clones above 20 RNA copies contained over 97% of effector molecules but under 1% of naive ones.

This CDR3 comprises 15 residues. Germline values: CDR1 MNHEY, CDR2 SMNVEV (reference sequence). Trimming pared 3 bases from V and 7 bases from J, leaving 19 bases between. This clonotype was observed many times. Its antigen is undetermined. As previously described, bulk TCR libraries were made using listed TCR primers. TCRdb reprocessed the PCR reads with MiXCR, giving one entry per CDR3 protein. The sample has 97,000 or so distinct CDR3 sequences, approximately 24% seen once; the top ten hold about 0.99%. The sorting of naive CD8 T cells used the CD8+CD4-CCR7+CD45RA+ phenotype. The sequence came from a human donor in good health. Some libraries in this study had Jurkat cell RNA spiked in. The genes are TRBV27 and TRBJ2-7, with D perhaps being TRBD1 or TRBD2 (5 bases each). The sequenced material came from naive CD8+ T cells from blood, with Jurkat cell RNA spiked in. This sample's subset: FACS-sorted CD8+CD4-CCR7+CD45RA+ naive T cells. CDR3 in amino acids: CASSLFRGDAEEQYF. The CDR3 nucleotides read TGTGCCAGCAGTTTGTTTCGGGGCGACGCTGAAGAGCAGTACTTC.